The following is a T cell receptor beta chain sequence with its context. Antigen specificity is unknown. The CDR3 consists of 14 residues. Per the germline V gene, CDR1 is KGHSH and CDR2 is LQKENI. The ends were cut back, 0 bases at V and 2 bases at J, with 7 bases in the middle. The data were taken from a study of identical twins. Findings of the study overall: In cord blood, abundant beta clonotypes had fewer insertions; memory showed no trend.

TCRdb reanalysed the 5' RACE reads using MiXCR and keeps one entry per CDR3 protein. The sample yields hundreds of thousands of distinct CDR3 sequences, around 6.9% seen once. The same sample was also used in a study of yellow fever vaccine responses in identical twins.

This receptor was identified in a woman between 18 and 30 years old in good health. The source material was memory (CD45RO+) T cells sorted from blood. The chain is built from TRBV18 and TRBJ2-5; D remains unclear. CDR3 nucleotide sequence: TGTGCCAGCTCACCACCTTCTAGACAAGAGACCCAGTACTTC. Amino acids: CASSPPSRQETQYF.